Each of the 25 T cell receptor beta chains below was sequenced from the same sample in a study of Graves' ophthalmopathy and Graves' hyperthyroidism (dated by TCRdb to 2017 to 2018). TCRdb names Illumina HiSeq 2000 as the instrument used. TCR beta CDR3 regions were amplified from RNA transcripts for repertoire sequencing. A first-round RT-PCR used HTBI primers with the Qiagen OneStep RT-PCR kit, followed by a second-round multiplex PCR, size selection and purification. Using fastp at Q25 and MiXCR, TCRdb reprocessed the public reads and kept productive beta chains. Each entry is one CDR3 protein sequence, shown with its most common DNA and genes. The table for this sample lists about 600,000 distinct CDR3 sequences; less than 45% of them were counted only once. About 4.1% of the sample comes from the top ten. Specimen: peripheral blood or thyroid tissue (not recorded which). These receptors were taken from an adult man with Graves' hyperthyroidism.

The table lists this clonotype with many counts. The chain carries TRBV19 and TRBJ2-7; 11 bases are shared with TRBD1. The germline V gene has CDR1 LNHDA and CDR2 SQIVND (reference sequence). The length of the CDR3 is 15 residues. The trim removed 6 bases at V and 2 bases at J, leaving 6 bases unmatched. CDR3 loop: CASRDRGRPTYEQYF. CDR3 nucleotide sequence: TGTGCCAGTAGGGACAGGGGGCGGCCTACCTACGAGCAGTACTTC.

The V gene is TRBV25-1, the J gene TRBJ2-2, with TRBD1 identical over 10 bases. The ends lost 3 bases at V and 7 bases at J; junction bases unmatched: 8. The CDR3 consists of 16 residues. Germline V gives CDR1 MGHDK, CDR2 SYGVNS. This CDR3 is CASSDRGQGGGGELFF. Written as DNA, the CDR3 is TGTGCCAGCAGTGACCGCGGACAGGGGGGGGGCGGGGAGCTGTTTTTT.

This clonotype was observed at least ten times. This sequence joins TRBV6-1 and TRBJ2-1, with D perhaps matching TRBD1 (5 bases). CDR3 length equals 15 residues. The germline V and J ends were trimmed by 5 bases and 0 bases, with 11 bases remaining between them. Germline V gene data show CDR1 as MNHNS and CDR2 as SASEGT. The CDR3 sequence is CASSPQGYSYNEQFF. The CDR3 DNA sequence: TGTGCCAGCAGTCCTCAGGGTTACTCCTACAATGAGCAGTTCTTC.

Many counts were recorded for this clonotype. This chain links TRBV6-5 with TRBJ2-5; 7 positions agree with TRBD2. Germline V lookup: CDR1 MNHEY, CDR2 SVGAGI. CDR3 length equals 13 residues. Trimming removed 6 bases from V and 5 bases from J; junction bases left unmatched: 6. The CDR3 nucleotides read TGTGCCAGCAGGGTGGCGGGGGAGGAGACCCAGTACTTC. Its translation is CASRVAGEETQYF.

There are a few counts of this clonotype. The chain couples TRBV7-9 to TRBJ1-1; 8 positions match TRBD1. J was trimmed by 4 bases and V by 5 bases; bases with no gene match: 6. Germline V gives CDR1 SEHNR, CDR2 FQNEAQ (reference sequence). The length of the CDR3 is 14 residues. The CDR3 coding sequence is TGTGCCAGCAGCGACCAGGGGGCGGGCACTGAAGCTTTCTTT. Its translation: CASSDQGAGTEAFF.

This sequence joins TRBV9 and TRBJ2-3; D may be TRBD1 (6 bases). CDR3 length: 15 residues. V lost 4 bases and J 0 bases, leaving 12 bases between the germline ends. Germline V CDR1 and CDR2: SGDLS, YYNGEE. In nucleotides, the CDR3 is TGTGCCAGCAGCCCAATAACAGGGAGCACAGATACGCAGTATTTT. It encodes CASSPITGSTDTQYF.

This clonotype has a handful of counts. At one end, the junction sequence differs from germline, possibly due to a read error. The chain has TRBV2 and TRBJ2-5; D may be TRBD1 or TRBD2 (5 bases each). The CDR3 extends over 12 amino acids. The germline V gene has CDR1 SNHLY and CDR2 FYNNEI. In nucleotides, the CDR3 is TGTGCCAGCAGTGAAGCGGGACGATGGGTGACCTTC. This translates into CASSEAGRWVTF. The complete variable domain, with remaining parts taken from reference TRBV2 and TRBJ2-5, reads EPEVTQTPSHQVTQMGQEVILRCVPISNHLYFYWYRQILGQKVEFLVSFYNNEISEKSEIFDDQFSVERPDGSNFTLKIRSTKLEDSAMYFCASSEAGRWVTFGPGTRLLVL.

This clonotype was seen at least ten times. The gene calls are TRBV7-6 and TRBJ2-5; D not certain. With 6 bases removed from V and 0 bases from J, the gap between germline ends came to 8 bases. The CDR3 extends over 13 amino acids. Per the germline V gene, CDR1 is SGHVS and CDR2 is FNYEAQ. CDR3 in amino acids: CASSMADQETQYF. The CDR3, as DNA: TGTGCCAGCAGTATGGCAGACCAAGAGACCCAGTACTTC.

The chain is built from TRBV20-1 and TRBJ1-5; 9 bases match TRBD1. V was pared by 5 bases and J by 9 bases, with 2 bases of the junction left unmatched. Germline CDR1 DFQATT, CDR2 SNEGSKA (reference sequence). The CDR3 runs to 11 residues. CDR3 coding DNA: TGCAGTGCTGGACAGGGGAGGCCCCAGCATTTT. Translated: CSAGQGRPQHF.

This clonotype was picked up one time. Just one base apart from a much larger clone, this may be a read error. This chain uses TRBV10-3 with TRBJ1-4, with TRBD1 as a possible D gene (5 bases). CDR1 is ENHRY and CDR2 is SYGVKD in the germline V gene. The germline V and J ends were trimmed by 10 bases and 12 bases, with 27 bases remaining between them. This CDR3 region has 15 residues. The CDR3 DNA follows: TGTGCCAGCAGCTTTCTTAGAGAAGGGATGGGGGAACTGTTTTTT. Translating it yields CASSFLREGMGELFF.

The sample holds many counts of this clonotype. The V gene is TRBV7-8, the J gene TRBJ2-2; 13 nucleotides align to TRBD2. Germline V lookup: CDR1 SGHVS, CDR2 FQNEAQ. The length of the CDR3 is 16 residues. V lost 3 bases to trimming and J lost 6 bases; unmatched junction nucleotides: 4. CDR3 DNA sequence: TGTGCCAGCAGCTTGGGACTAGCGGGATTATCCGGGGAGCTGTTTTTT. This sequence encodes CASSLGLAGLSGELFF.

This clonotype has only one observation. The V and J genes are TRBV19 and TRBJ1-2; 8 nucleotides match TRBD1. The CDR3 extends over 13 amino acids. The V gene's germline CDR1 is LNHDA and CDR2 SQIVND (reference sequence). V shed 5 bases and J 8 bases; nucleotides not matched to a gene: 7. The DNA for the CDR3 is TGTGCCAGTAGTCCTCGGACAGGGTTCGGCTACACCTTC. Translating it yields CASSPRTGFGYTF.

A note on this clonotype: A single base separates this from a much larger clone, so it may be a read error. The conserved final phenylalanine or tryptophan is absent from the CDR3, which likely points to a read error. The chain has TRBV2 and TRBJ1-4; no definite D call. V was clipped by 6 bases and J by 3 bases, with 11 bases between them. Germline lookup yields CDR1 SNHLY and CDR2 FYNNEI. CDR3 length equals 14 residues. CDR3 sequence: CASRVPRSNEKLFL. Written as DNA, the CDR3 is TGTGCCAGCAGAGTTCCCAGGTCTAATGAAAAACTGTTTCTT.

In its sample, this clonotype was seen a few times. The genes are TRBV7-8 and TRBJ2-5; the D gene is possibly TRBD1 (7 bases). CDR1 and CDR2 from the germline V gene are SGHVS and FQNEAQ. The V and J ends lost 4 bases and 5 bases respectively, with 17 bases between them. This CDR3 has 15 amino acids. CDR3 nucleotides: TGTGCCAGCAGCTACCCAGGGGGGAGGTGGGAGACCCAGTACTTC. It translates to CASSYPGGRWETQYF.

Details on this clonotype: A read error may explain this, as a much larger clone is one base away. The rearrangement joins TRBV10-3 to TRBJ1-2, with 7 bases lining up with TRBD1. Germline CDR1 is ENHRY and CDR2 is SYGVKD. This CDR3 contains 14 residues. V lost 10 bases, J lost 7 bases, and 15 bases stayed unmatched. The CDR3 region has the DNA TGTGCCAGCAGCCTCGGACAGGTGGCTGCTGGCTACACCTTC. Translating gives CASSLGQVAAGYTF.

The genes are TRBV7-9 and TRBJ2-2; the D call may be TRBD1 or TRBD2 (5 bases each). V shed 5 bases and J shed 6 bases, with 16 bases lying between them. The germline CDR1 and CDR2 sequences are SEHNR and FQNEAQ (reference sequence). CDR3 length: 15 amino acids. CDR3 region: CASSQGGFAPGELFF. The CDR3 DNA sequence: TGTGCCAGCAGCCAGGGCGGGTTCGCCCCCGGGGAGCTGTTTTTT.

The chain has TRBV20-1 and TRBJ1-6, with 7 bases lining up with TRBD1. J lost 2 bases, V lost 6 bases, and 4 bases had no gene match. Germline assignment: CDR1 DFQATT and CDR2 SNEGSKA (reference sequence). The CDR3 extends over 14 amino acids. CDR3 residues: CSAGTETYNSPLHF. The CDR3 DNA follows: TGCAGTGCCGGGACAGAGACCTATAATTCACCCCTCCACTTT.

This clonotype has a count of ten or more. The chain combines TRBV5-1 with TRBJ1-2, with D maybe TRBD1 (5 bases). The V and J ends lost 1 base and 13 bases respectively, with 14 bases between them. This CDR3 comprises 12 residues. CDR1 is SGHRS and CDR2 is YFSETQ in the germline V gene. The CDR3, as DNA: TGCGCCAGCAGCTTGAATGGGGCAGCGAGCACCTTC. It translates to CASSLNGAASTF.

Only a few counts were recorded for this clonotype. CDR3 nucleotide sequence: TGTGCCAGTAGTCTTCTAGGCAACAGGGATCTTTCCTACGAGCAGTACTTC. The encoded protein is CASSLLGNRDLSYEQYF. This chain joins TRBV19 and TRBJ2-7, with a tentative D call TRBD1 (6 bases). CDR3 size: 17 residues. Per the germline V gene, CDR1 is LNHDA and CDR2 is SQIVND (reference sequence). Trimming cost V 5 bases and J 1 base, with 21 bases left between them.

V usage is TRBV11-2 and J usage is TRBJ2-7; weak D call: TRBD1 (5 bases). Germline CDR1 is SGHAT and CDR2 is FQNNGV. The CDR3 covers 14 residues. Trimming stripped 5 bases from V and 0 bases from J, with 11 bases between. This CDR3 is CASSQGPFSYEQYF. CDR3 bases: TGTGCCAGCAGCCAGGGTCCTTTCTCCTACGAGCAGTACTTC.

The gene calls are TRBV19 and TRBJ2-2; D is perhaps TRBD1 (6 bases). CDR1 and CDR2 (germline): LNHDA, SQIVND (reference sequence). The length of the CDR3 is 16 residues. Trimming pared 5 bases from V and 2 bases from J, leaving 15 bases between. The CDR3 sequence is CASSPLTGANTGELFF. The CDR3 DNA sequence: TGTGCCAGTAGTCCCCTGACAGGAGCTAACACCGGGGAGCTGTTTTTT.

CDR3: CSAPPSGRLDTQYF. For the CDR3, the DNA is TGCAGTGCCCCCCCGTCGGGGAGACTAGATACGCAGTATTTT. This rearrangement joins TRBV20-1 to TRBJ2-3; tentative D call: TRBD2 (5 bases). This CDR3 is 14 amino acids long. V lost 6 bases to trimming and J lost 5 bases, with 18 bases between them. CDR1 DFQATT and CDR2 SNEGSKA come from the germline V gene (reference sequence).

The J gene is TRBJ1-6, the V gene TRBV25-1; D may be TRBD1 (5 bases). Deletions cut 4 bases from V and 4 bases from J, with 14 bases between. The CDR3 covers 16 residues. Germline V gives CDR1 MGHDK, CDR2 SYGVNS. CDR3 loop: CASSAVDSAYNSPLHF. DNA for the CDR3: TGTGCCAGCAGTGCTGTTGACAGCGCGTATAATTCACCCCTCCACTTT. Full variable domain (rest looked up from reference TRBV25-1 and TRBJ1-6): EADIYQTPRYLVIGTGKKITLECSQTMGHDKMYWYQQDPGMELHLIHYSYGVNSTEKGDLSSESTVSRIRTEHFPLTLESARPSHTSQYLCASSAVDSAYNSPLHFGNGTRLTVT.

This chain links TRBV29-1 with TRBJ1-2; D is possibly TRBD1 (5 bases). In germline, CDR1 is SQVTM, CDR2 ANQGSEA. Trimming shortened V by 8 bases and J by 3 bases, and 10 bases separated the two germline ends. The CDR3 extends over 11 amino acids. The CDR3: CSRGMDYGYTF. CDR3 in DNA: TGCAGCAGGGGTATGGACTATGGCTACACCTTC.

This clonotype was observed a handful of times. Germline is not matched at one junction end, which may reflect a read error. This chain links TRBV10-2 with TRBJ2-7; no clear D gene. CDR1 is WSHSY and CDR2 is SAAADI in the germline V gene. This CDR3 spans 14 amino acids. The CDR3 protein is CASSSLPPSYEQYF. Here the CDR3 DNA reads TGTGCCAGCAGTTCGCTCCCCCCCTCCTACGAGCAGTACTTC.